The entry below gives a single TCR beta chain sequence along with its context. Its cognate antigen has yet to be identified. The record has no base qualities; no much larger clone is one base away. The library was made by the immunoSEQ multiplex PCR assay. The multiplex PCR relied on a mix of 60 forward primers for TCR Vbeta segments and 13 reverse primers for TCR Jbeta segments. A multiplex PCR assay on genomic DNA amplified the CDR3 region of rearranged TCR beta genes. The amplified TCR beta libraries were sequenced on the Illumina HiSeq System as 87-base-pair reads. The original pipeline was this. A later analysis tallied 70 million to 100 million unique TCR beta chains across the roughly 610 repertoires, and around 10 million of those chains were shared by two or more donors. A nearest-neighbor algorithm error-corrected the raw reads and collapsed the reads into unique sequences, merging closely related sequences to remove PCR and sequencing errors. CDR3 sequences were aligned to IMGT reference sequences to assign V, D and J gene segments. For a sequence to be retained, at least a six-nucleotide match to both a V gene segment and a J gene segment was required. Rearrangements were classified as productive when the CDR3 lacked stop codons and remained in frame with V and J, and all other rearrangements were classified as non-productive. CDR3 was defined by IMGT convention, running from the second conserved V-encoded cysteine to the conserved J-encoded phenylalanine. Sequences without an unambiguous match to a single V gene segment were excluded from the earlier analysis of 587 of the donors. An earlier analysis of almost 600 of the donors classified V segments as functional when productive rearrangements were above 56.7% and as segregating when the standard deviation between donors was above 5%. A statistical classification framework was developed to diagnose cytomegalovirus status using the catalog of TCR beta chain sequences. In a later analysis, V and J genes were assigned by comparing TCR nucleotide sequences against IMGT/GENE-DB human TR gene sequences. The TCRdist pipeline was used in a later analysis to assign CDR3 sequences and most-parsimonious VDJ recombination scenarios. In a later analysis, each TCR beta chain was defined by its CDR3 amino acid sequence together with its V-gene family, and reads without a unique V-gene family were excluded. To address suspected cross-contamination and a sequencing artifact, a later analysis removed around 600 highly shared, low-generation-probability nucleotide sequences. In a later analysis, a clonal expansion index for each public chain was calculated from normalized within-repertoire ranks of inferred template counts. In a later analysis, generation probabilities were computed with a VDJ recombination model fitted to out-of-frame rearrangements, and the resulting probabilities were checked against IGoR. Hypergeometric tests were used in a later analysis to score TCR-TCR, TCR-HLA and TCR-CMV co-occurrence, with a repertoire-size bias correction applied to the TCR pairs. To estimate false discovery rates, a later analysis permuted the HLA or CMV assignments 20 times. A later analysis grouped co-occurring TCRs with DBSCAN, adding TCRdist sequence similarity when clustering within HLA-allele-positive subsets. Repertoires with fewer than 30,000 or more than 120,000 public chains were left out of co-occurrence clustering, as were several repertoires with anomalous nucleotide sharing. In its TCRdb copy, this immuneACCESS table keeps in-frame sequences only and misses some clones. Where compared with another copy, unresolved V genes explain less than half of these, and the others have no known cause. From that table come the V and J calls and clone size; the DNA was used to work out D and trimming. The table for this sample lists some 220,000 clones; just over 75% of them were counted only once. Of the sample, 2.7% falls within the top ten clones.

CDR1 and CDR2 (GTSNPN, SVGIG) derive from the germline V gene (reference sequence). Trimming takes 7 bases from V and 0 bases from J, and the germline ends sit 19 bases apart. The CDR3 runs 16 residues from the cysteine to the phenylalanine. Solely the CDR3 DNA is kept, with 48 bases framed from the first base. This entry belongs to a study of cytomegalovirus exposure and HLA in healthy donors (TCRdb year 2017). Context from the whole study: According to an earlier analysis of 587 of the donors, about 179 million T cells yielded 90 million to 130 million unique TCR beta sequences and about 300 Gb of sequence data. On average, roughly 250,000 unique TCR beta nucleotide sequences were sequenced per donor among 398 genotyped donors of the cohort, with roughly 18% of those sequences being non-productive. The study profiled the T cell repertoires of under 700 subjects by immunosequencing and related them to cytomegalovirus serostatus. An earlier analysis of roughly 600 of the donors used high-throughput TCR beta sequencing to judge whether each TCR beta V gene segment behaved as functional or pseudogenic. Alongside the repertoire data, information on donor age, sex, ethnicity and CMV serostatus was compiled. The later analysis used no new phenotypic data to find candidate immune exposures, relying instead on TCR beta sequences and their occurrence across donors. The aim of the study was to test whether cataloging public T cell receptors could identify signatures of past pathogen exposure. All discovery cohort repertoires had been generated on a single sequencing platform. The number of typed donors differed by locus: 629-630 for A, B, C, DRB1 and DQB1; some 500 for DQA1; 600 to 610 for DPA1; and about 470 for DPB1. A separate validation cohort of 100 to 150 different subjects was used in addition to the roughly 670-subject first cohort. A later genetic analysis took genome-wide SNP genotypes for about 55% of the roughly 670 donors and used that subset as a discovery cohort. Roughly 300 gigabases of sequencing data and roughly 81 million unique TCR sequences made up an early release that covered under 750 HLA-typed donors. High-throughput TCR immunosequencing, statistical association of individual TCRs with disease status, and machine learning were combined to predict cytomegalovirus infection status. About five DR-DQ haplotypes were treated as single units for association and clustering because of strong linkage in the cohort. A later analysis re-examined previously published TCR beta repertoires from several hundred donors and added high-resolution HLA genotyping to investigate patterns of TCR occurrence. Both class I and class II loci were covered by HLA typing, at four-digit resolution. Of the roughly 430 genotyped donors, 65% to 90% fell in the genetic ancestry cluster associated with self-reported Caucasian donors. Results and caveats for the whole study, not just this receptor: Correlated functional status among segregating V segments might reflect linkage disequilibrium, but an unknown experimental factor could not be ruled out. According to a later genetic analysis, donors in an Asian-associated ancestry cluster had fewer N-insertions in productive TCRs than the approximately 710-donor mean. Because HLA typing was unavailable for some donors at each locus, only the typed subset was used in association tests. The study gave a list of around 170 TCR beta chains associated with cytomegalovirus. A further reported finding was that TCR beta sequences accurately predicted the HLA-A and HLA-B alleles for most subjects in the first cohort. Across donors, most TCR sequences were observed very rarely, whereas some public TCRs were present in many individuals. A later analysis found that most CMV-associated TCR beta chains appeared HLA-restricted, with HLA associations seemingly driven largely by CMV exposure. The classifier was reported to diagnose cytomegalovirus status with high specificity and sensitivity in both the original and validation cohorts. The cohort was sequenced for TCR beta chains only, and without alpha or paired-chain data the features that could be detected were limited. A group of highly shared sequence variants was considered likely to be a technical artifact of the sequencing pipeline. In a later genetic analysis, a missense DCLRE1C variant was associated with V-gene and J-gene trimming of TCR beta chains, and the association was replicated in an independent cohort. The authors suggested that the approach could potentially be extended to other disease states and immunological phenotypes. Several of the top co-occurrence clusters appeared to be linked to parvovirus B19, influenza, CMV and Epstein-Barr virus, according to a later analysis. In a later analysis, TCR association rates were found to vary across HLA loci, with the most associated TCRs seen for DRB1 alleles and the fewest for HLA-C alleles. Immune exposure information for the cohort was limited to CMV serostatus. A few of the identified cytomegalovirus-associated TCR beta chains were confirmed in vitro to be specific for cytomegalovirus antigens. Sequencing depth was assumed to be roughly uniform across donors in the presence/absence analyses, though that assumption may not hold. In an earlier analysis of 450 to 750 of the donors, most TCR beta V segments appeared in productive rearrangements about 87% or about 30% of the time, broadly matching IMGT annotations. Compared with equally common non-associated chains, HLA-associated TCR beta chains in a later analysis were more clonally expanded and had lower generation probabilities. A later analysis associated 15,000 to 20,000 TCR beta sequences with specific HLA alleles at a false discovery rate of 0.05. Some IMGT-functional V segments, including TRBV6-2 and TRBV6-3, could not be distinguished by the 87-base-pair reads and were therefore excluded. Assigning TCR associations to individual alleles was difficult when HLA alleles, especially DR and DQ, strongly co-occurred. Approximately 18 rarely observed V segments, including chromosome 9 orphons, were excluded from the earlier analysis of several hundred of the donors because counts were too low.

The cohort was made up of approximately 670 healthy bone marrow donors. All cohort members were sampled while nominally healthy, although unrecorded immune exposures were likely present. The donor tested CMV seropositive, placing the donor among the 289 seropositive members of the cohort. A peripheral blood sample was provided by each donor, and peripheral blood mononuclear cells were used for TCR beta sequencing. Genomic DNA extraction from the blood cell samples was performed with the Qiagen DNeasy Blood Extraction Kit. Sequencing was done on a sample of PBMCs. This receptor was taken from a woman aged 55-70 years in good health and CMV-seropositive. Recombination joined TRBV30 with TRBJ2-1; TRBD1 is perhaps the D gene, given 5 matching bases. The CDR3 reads CASQRGNMNSYNEQFF. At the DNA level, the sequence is TGTGCCTCCCAAAGGGGCAACATGAACTCCTACAATGAGCAGTTCTTC.